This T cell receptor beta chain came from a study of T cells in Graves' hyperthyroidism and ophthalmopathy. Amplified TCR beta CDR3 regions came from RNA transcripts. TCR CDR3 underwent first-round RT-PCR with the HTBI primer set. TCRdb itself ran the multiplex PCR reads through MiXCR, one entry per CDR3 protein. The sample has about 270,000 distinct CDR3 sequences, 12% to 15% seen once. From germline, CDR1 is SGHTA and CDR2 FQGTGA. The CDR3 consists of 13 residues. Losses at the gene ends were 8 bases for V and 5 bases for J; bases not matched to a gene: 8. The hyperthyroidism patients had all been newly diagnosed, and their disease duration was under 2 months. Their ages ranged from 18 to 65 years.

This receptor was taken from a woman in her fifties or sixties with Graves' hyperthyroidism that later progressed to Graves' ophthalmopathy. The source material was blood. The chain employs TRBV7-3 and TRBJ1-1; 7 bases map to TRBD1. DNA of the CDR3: TGTGCCAGCGGCCGCGACAGGGTAACTGAAGCTTTCTTT. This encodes CASGRDRVTEAFF.